This passage covers 25 T cell receptor beta chains from one sample sequenced in a study of early T cells in non-severe SARS-CoV-2 infection. TCRdb fed the 5' RACE reads into MiXCR, producing one record per CDR3 protein. The table includes more than 65,000 distinct CDR3 sequences, more than 14% detected once. The sample consisted of whole blood, taken at baseline. These TCRs come from an adult who was a healthcare worker with PCR-confirmed SARS-CoV-2 infection or an uninfected control (not recorded which).

A word on this clonotype: Germline is not matched at one junction end, which may reflect a read error. This chain connects TRBV18 to TRBJ2-5; D remains ambiguous. This CDR3 is 16 amino acids long. Germline CDR1 is KGHSH and CDR2 is LQKENI. This chain's CDR3 is CVSSPPQVGSQETQYF. The CDR3 DNA reads as TGTGTCAGCTCACCACCCCAGGTCGGATCCCAAGAGACCCAGTACTTC.

CDR3 in DNA: TGTGCCAGCAGCCCACAACAGAGCTCCTACAATGAGCAGTTCTTC. Translation gives CASSPQQSSYNEQFF. J is TRBJ2-1 and V is TRBV7-3, with D unclear. CDR1 SGHTA and CDR2 FQGTGA come from the germline V gene. V was clipped by 5 bases and J by 0 bases, with 11 bases between them. The CDR3 extends over 15 amino acids.

V gene TRBV11-1 combines with J gene TRBJ2-5; D unresolved. This CDR3 has 14 residues. V was pared by 5 bases and J by 5 bases, with 15 bases between. The germline gives CDR1 SGHAT, CDR2 FQDESV (reference sequence). The CDR3 reads CASSDVGPRETQYF. The CDR3 DNA sequence: TGTGCCAGCAGCGACGTAGGCCCGAGGGAGACCCAGTACTTC.

The V and J genes are TRBV30 and TRBJ2-7; TRBD1 might be the D (6 bases). Germline V gives CDR1 GTSNPN, CDR2 SVGIG (reference sequence). V lost 5 bases and J lost 5, with 16 bases in between. The length of the CDR3 is 13 residues. The CDR3 bases are TGTGCCTGGGACCCGACAGGAGTCAACGAGCAGTACTTC. It yields the protein CAWDPTGVNEQYF.

This clonotype was counted ten times or more. The V call is TRBV28, the J call TRBJ2-1; TRBD2 aligns across 9 bases. The germline V gene encodes CDR1 MDHEN and CDR2 SYDVKM. The CDR3 has 16 amino acids. V lost 4 bases, J lost 2 bases, and 6 bases stayed unmatched. This chain's CDR3 is CASSSPSGTTYNEQFF. In DNA form, the CDR3 reads TGTGCCAGCAGTTCCCCTAGCGGGACTACCTACAATGAGCAGTTCTTC.

This clonotype was counted between two and nine times. V is TRBV18 and J is TRBJ1-1; no clear D. Germline CDR1 KGHSH, CDR2 LQKENI. The V end lost 10 bases, the J end lost 0 bases, and 18 bases lay between the germline ends. This CDR3 has 15 residues. The CDR3 protein is CATGVAATMNTEAFF. For the CDR3, the DNA is TGTGCCACCGGGGTGGCAGCTACCATGAACACTGAAGCTTTCTTT.

The chain recombines TRBV25-1 with TRBJ2-7, with D perhaps given as TRBD1 or TRBD2 (5 bases each). The CDR3 contains 14 residues. The germline V and J ends were trimmed by 2 bases and 6 bases, with 14 bases remaining between them. Germline V gene data show CDR1 as MGHDK and CDR2 as SYGVNS. CDR3 region: CASSEQGAWSEQYF. CDR3 coding DNA: TGTGCCAGCAGTGAACAGGGAGCGTGGTCCGAGCAGTACTTC.

This chain connects TRBV12-3 or TRBV12-4 to TRBJ1-1, with D perhaps matching TRBD1 (5 bases). CDR3 length equals 13 residues. Trimming removed 5 bases at V and 5 bases at J, with 12 bases between. CDR3 sequence (DNA): TGTGCCAGCAGTCGGGACTCGGGGACTGAAGCTTTCTTT. Translating gives CASSRDSGTEAFF.

In this sample, this clonotype turned up many times. The V gene is TRBV7-9, the J gene TRBJ2-7; D unclear. The ends were cut back, 6 bases at V and 3 bases at J, with 12 bases in the middle. This CDR3 comprises 13 residues. The germline gives CDR1 SEHNR, CDR2 FQNEAQ (reference sequence). CDR3 in DNA: TGTGCCAGCAGAACTGCCCCGGGCTACGAGCAGTACTTC. Encoded protein: CASRTAPGYEQYF.

This clonotype showed up many times. This chain links TRBV11-2 with TRBJ2-1; possible D gene TRBD2, 6 bases. The ends were cut back, 3 bases at V and 1 base at J, with 7 bases in the middle. The CDR3 totals 14 residues. CDR1 SGHAT and CDR2 FQNNGV come from the germline V gene. In nucleotides, the CDR3 is TGTGCCAGCAGCTTGGGAGGATCCTACAATGAGCAGTTCTTC. Protein sequence: CASSLGGSYNEQFF.

The rearrangement uses TRBV7-8 and TRBJ2-3; 10 bases agree with TRBD2. Losses at the gene ends were 5 bases for V and 0 bases for J; bases not matched to a gene: 5. In germline, CDR1 is SGHVS, CDR2 FQNEAQ. This CDR3 comprises 16 residues. The CDR3 region is CASSPLAGGSTDTQYF. The CDR3, as DNA: TGTGCCAGCAGCCCTTTAGCGGGGGGAAGCACAGATACGCAGTATTTT.

The V and J genes are TRBV2 and TRBJ2-1; 12 positions agree with TRBD2. Looked up from germline, CDR1 is SNHLY and CDR2 is FYNNEI. V dropped 6 bases and J dropped 9; count of bases not matched to a gene: 6. This CDR3 has 14 residues. The CDR3 DNA is TGTGCCAGCAGCCAGACTAGCGGGAGTGGTGAGCAGTTCTTC. Amino acid sequence: CASSQTSGSGEQFF.

A few counts support this clonotype. The chain carries TRBV11-3 and TRBJ2-1, with 10 nucleotides matching TRBD2. The CDR3 has 16 amino acids. The germline V gene encodes CDR1 SGHNT and CDR2 YENEEA. J gave up 2 bases and V 5 bases, and 6 bases lay outside the gene matches. This CDR3 reads CASSPKREGPYNEQFF. CDR3 in DNA: TGTGCCAGCAGCCCCAAGCGGGAGGGCCCCTACAATGAGCAGTTCTTC.

CDR3 nucleotides: TGTGCCAGCAGCCAAGGGGCCGGACTTGGGGACATTCAGTACTTC. This codes for CASSQGAGLGDIQYF. The J gene is TRBJ2-4, the V gene TRBV7-3; tentatively, D is TRBD1 or TRBD2 (5 bases each). The CDR3 covers 15 residues. Trimming cost V 5 bases and J 8 bases, with 19 bases left between them. The germline gives CDR1 SGHTA, CDR2 FQGTGA.

This clonotype was counted many times. J is TRBJ2-3 and V is TRBV11-2, with 9 nucleotides matching TRBD1. With 5 bases clipped from V and 3 bases from J, the junction kept 12 bases outside the gene matches. Germline CDR1 and CDR2: SGHAT and FQNNGV. The CDR3 loop spans 17 amino acids. CDR3 protein: CASSAGQGYFETDTQYF. CDR3 DNA: TGTGCCAGCAGCGCCGGACAGGGGTATTTTGAGACAGATACGCAGTATTTT.

V gene TRBV5-1 combines with J gene TRBJ2-3, with 8 bases identical to TRBD2. Germline CDR1 and CDR2: SGHRS and YFSETQ. After removal of 0 bases from V and 3 bases from J, the junction contained 6 bases not matched to a gene. CDR3 length: 16 residues. The DNA of the CDR3 is TGCGCCAGCAGCTTGGGAAATAGCGGGATAACAGATACGCAGTATTTT. It translates to CASSLGNSGITDTQYF.

The gene calls are TRBV20-1 and TRBJ2-1; D gene ambiguous. The CDR3 extends over 12 amino acids. Trimming pared 5 bases from V and 4 bases from J, leaving 9 bases between. Germline lookup yields CDR1 DFQATT and CDR2 SNEGSKA (reference sequence). This CDR3 reads CSAFGGYNEQFF. CDR3 in DNA: TGCAGTGCTTTTGGCGGATACAATGAGCAGTTCTTC.

This clonotype was found many times. The V gene is TRBV7-9, the J gene TRBJ2-5; 7 bases align to TRBD2. The germline V gene has CDR1 SEHNR and CDR2 FQNEAQ (reference sequence). The CDR3 contains 15 residues. The ends lost 5 bases at V and 3 bases at J; junction bases unmatched: 9. As DNA, the CDR3 is TGTGCCAGCAGCAACCCGGGGGGTGAGGAAGAGACCCAGTACTTC. This encodes CASSNPGGEEETQYF.

This rearrangement joins TRBV27 to TRBJ2-7, with 11 bases lining up with TRBD1. The CDR3 length is 13 residues. The germline CDR1 and CDR2 sequences are MNHEY and SMNVEV (reference sequence). J lost 6 bases, V lost 7 bases, and 5 bases had no gene match. CDR3 loop: CASNPGTGGEQYF. The CDR3 DNA sequence: TGTGCCAGCAACCCCGGGACAGGGGGCGAGCAGTACTTC.

This clonotype was observed many times. As DNA, the CDR3 is TGTGCCAGCAGCTTGCGTCCTGGGGTAGCTACCTACAATGAGCAGTTCTTC. Amino acids: CASSLRPGVATYNEQFF. V is TRBV5-5 and J is TRBJ2-1; D remains unclear. The CDR3 sequence is 17 residues long. V lost 1 base and J 2 bases, leaving 16 bases between the germline ends. Per the germline V gene, CDR1 is SGHKS and CDR2 is YYEKEE (reference sequence).

This clonotype was counted between two and nine times. The V call is TRBV28, the J call TRBJ1-4; TRBD1 might be the D (5 bases). Germline V gene sequence: CDR1 MDHEN, CDR2 SYDVKM. Trimming cost V 6 bases and J 4 bases, with 15 bases left between them. The CDR3 runs to 15 residues. CDR3 residues: CASRTGTGLNEKLFF. DNA of the CDR3: TGTGCCAGCAGGACCGGGACGGGACTTAATGAAAAACTGTTTTTT.

The chain carries TRBV10-3 and TRBJ2-3; 8 nucleotides match TRBD1. Germline values: CDR1 ENHRY, CDR2 SYGVKD. J gave up 0 bases and V 2 bases, and 10 bases lay outside the gene matches. CDR3 length: 18 residues. The CDR3: CAISEPRDRRSSTDTQYF. CDR3 coding DNA: TGTGCCATCAGTGAGCCACGGGACAGGAGGTCTAGCACAGATACGCAGTATTTT.

There are many counts of this clonotype. This chain connects TRBV25-1 to TRBJ2-5; 8 nucleotides agree with TRBD2. The CDR3 is 14 residues long. Germline assignment: CDR1 MGHDK and CDR2 SYGVNS. V was clipped by 2 bases and J by 1 base; unmatched bases: 0. CDR3 residues: CASSEAGGQETQYF. CDR3 coding DNA: TGTGCCAGCAGTGAAGCGGGAGGCCAAGAGACCCAGTACTTC.

This clonotype showed up just a few times. The chain couples TRBV5-4 to TRBJ2-3; a weak D match, TRBD2 (6 bases). Germline CDR1 and CDR2: SGHNT and YYREEE (reference sequence). Trimming took 8 bases from V and 4 from J, leaving 26 bases between them. This CDR3 region has 17 residues. The CDR3 DNA reads TGTGCCAGTTTTGGGGGGAGCGGCCGGAGAATGGCAGATACGCAGTATTTT. Translated, it gives CASFGGSGRRMADTQYF. Complete variable domain (other parts from reference TRBV5-4 and TRBJ2-3): ETGVTQSPTHLIKTRGQQVTLRCSSQSGHNTVSWYQQALGQGPQFIFQYYREEENGRGNFPPRFSGLQFPNYSSELNVNALELDDSALYLCASFGGSGRRMADTQYFGPGTRLTVL.

The genes are TRBV10-3 and TRBJ2-7; TRBD2 matches at 7 bases. The germline gives CDR1 ENHRY, CDR2 SYGVKD. The length of the CDR3 is 13 residues. After removal of 2 bases from V and 5 bases from J, the junction contained 3 bases not matched to a gene. The CDR3, as DNA: TGTGCCATCAGTGAGGCGGGGAGGGACGAGCAGTACTTC. Protein sequence: CAISEAGRDEQYF.